The T cell receptor beta chain under discussion was sequenced for a study of blood T cells in healthy people across ages. Alongside a J-beta primer mix, a sample-barcoded 5' primer served in a second PCR lasting roughly 7 to 12 cycles. TCRdb reanalysed the 5' RACE reads using MiXCR and keeps one entry per CDR3 protein. The table lists around 900,000 distinct CDR3 sequences, 29% of them singletons, with 15% to 20% in the top ten. Sequenced: blood. This sequence was found in an elderly woman in good health.

This CDR3 reads CASTTEGVYEQYF. The CDR3, as DNA: TGTGCCAGCACAACCGAGGGGGTCTACGAGCAGTACTTC. The chain recombines TRBV6-5 with TRBJ2-7; D is perhaps TRBD1 (6 bases). The germline V and J ends were trimmed by 7 bases and 3 bases, with 13 bases remaining between them. The CDR3 length is 13 residues. Germline CDR1 MNHEY, CDR2 SVGAGI.